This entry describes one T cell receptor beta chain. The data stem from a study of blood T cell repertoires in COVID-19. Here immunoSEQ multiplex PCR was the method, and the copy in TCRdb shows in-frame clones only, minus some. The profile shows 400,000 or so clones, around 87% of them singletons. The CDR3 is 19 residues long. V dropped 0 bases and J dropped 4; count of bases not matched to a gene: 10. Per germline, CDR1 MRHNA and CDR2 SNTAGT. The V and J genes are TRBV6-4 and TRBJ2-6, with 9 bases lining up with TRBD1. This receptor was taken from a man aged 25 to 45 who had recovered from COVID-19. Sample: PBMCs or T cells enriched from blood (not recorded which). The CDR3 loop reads CASSDSAGTGLLGANVLTF. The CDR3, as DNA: TGTGCCAGCAGTGACTCTGCCGGGACAGGGCTCCTCGGGGCCAACGTCCTGACTTTC.